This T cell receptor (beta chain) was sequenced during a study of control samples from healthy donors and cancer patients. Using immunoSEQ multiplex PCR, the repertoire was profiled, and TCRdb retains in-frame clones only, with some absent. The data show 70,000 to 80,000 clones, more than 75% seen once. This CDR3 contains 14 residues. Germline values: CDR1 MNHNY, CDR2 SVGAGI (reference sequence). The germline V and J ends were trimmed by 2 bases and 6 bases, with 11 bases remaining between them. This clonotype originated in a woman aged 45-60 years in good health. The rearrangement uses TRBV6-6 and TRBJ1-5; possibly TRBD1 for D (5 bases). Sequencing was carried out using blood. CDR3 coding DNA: TGTGCCAGCAGTTACCTGGGGGAGAGTCAGCCCCAGCATTTT. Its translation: CASSYLGESQPQHF.